This T cell receptor beta chain is drawn from a study of T cell changes during pregnancy in multiple sclerosis. The method was immunoSEQ multiplex PCR; TCRdb's version includes in-frame clones alone and lacks a portion of them. The sample has tens of thousands of clones; approximately 92% are singletons. This clone was observed once. Germline V gene lookup returns CDR1 WSHSY and CDR2 SAAADI. Trimming removed 8 bases at V and 1 base at J, with 17 bases between. CDR3 length equals 15 residues. The specimen was peripheral blood, collected after pregnancy. V is TRBV10-2 and J is TRBJ1-1; weak D call: TRBD1 (5 bases). The sequence was obtained from a female donor with multiple sclerosis, enrolled in a pregnancy study. This CDR3 reads CASLPTRGGNTEAFF. The CDR3 nucleotides read TGCGCCAGCCTCCCCACCCGGGGGGGGAACACTGAAGCTTTCTTT.